What follows are 32 T cell receptor beta chains derived from one specimen sequenced in a study of neoadjuvant anti-PD-1 for oral cavity cancer. Assay used: immunoSEQ multiplex PCR; TCRdb lists only in-frame clones, some missing. The sample carries approximately 72,000 clones, about 83% recorded once. Sequences were derived from PBMCs, sampled before nivolumab (anti-PD-1) treatment. The receptors shown here come from a person aged 35-79 years with oral cavity squamous cell carcinoma.

The V call is TRBV7-8, the J call TRBJ1-1; D gene unclear. Germline V gives CDR1 SGHVS, CDR2 FQNEAQ. Trimming cost V 2 bases and J 1 base, with 14 bases left between them. The CDR3 is 16 residues long. CDR3 protein: CASSLRWASANTEAFF. The CDR3 DNA reads TGTGCCAGCAGCTTAAGGTGGGCAAGTGCGAACACTGAAGCTTTCTTT.

The chain links TRBV7-3 to TRBJ1-5; D may be TRBD1 (5 bases). Germline V gene data show CDR1 as SGHTA and CDR2 as FQGTGA. V was cut by 1 base and J by 6 bases, with 10 bases left in between. CDR3 length: 14 residues. The CDR3 is CASSLNAGVQPQHF. The CDR3 nucleotides read TGTGCCAGCAGCTTAAATGCGGGGGTTCAGCCCCAGCATTTT.

V is TRBV11-2 and J is TRBJ2-5; D is uncertain. The germline gives CDR1 SGHAT, CDR2 FQNNGV. V lost 3 bases, J lost 5 bases, and 13 bases lay in between. The CDR3 extends over 14 amino acids. Here the CDR3 DNA reads TGTGCCAGCAGCTTCCCGAGTCGGTGGGAGACCCAGTACTTC. Translated: CASSFPSRWETQYF.

The rearrangement uses TRBV30 and TRBJ1-3; D not resolved. Germline CDR1 and CDR2: GTSNPN and SVGIG (reference sequence). V was shortened by 5 bases and J by 4 bases, with 12 bases between the two germline ends. The CDR3 covers 13 residues. The CDR3 loop reads CAWGSTLGNTIYF. The CDR3 DNA sequence: TGTGCCTGGGGGAGTACCCTAGGAAACACCATATATTTT.

This chain joins TRBV5-4 and TRBJ2-7, with D possibly TRBD1 on 6 matching bases. Trimming shortened V by 2 bases and J by 0 bases, and 6 bases separated the two germline ends. The germline gives CDR1 SGHNT, CDR2 YYREEE (reference sequence). The CDR3 is 13 amino acids. The CDR3 DNA follows: TGTGCCAGCAGCTTACAGGGCTCCTACGAGCAGTACTTC. Its protein is CASSLQGSYEQYF.

This clone was detected only once. The CDR3 DNA reads TGCGCCAGCAGCTTGGCCCGTGGGGTCCGGGACAGGGCCACAGATACGCAGTATTTT. Amino acids: CASSLARGVRDRATDTQYF. The chain uses TRBV5-1 and TRBJ2-3, with TRBD1 matching 9 bases. Germline V lookup: CDR1 SGHRS, CDR2 YFSETQ. V was pared by 0 bases and J by 2 bases, with 13 bases of the junction left unmatched. The CDR3 covers 19 residues.

This clone occurred once. The chain combines TRBV19 with TRBJ1-2, with 9 bases that match TRBD1. Per the germline V gene, CDR1 is LNHDA and CDR2 is SQIVND (reference sequence). The CDR3 runs to 13 residues. The V and J ends lost 11 bases and 7 bases, in that order; junction bases with no gene match: 11. CDR3: CASRTGALGGYTF. The CDR3 DNA reads as TGTGCCTCCCGGACAGGGGCATTAGGTGGCTACACCTTC.

J is TRBJ1-5 and V is TRBV30; no reliable D call. The germline CDR1 and CDR2 sequences are GTSNPN and SVGIG (reference sequence). The CDR3 consists of 13 residues. Trimming stripped 2 bases from V and 6 bases from J, with 11 bases between. This CDR3 reads CAWSSGNGQPQHF. The CDR3 coding sequence is TGTGCCTGGAGTAGTGGTAATGGTCAGCCCCAGCATTTT.

This sequence joins TRBV6-1 and TRBJ2-6, with D unclear. The germline CDR1 and CDR2 sequences are MNHNS and SASEGT. Trimming left V 2 bases short and J 0 bases short, with 11 bases between. CDR3 length: 17 residues. The chain's CDR3 is CASSESLVVSGANVLTF. The CDR3 DNA sequence: TGTGCCAGCAGTGAAAGTCTCGTAGTCTCTGGGGCCAACGTCCTGACTTTC.

The chain is built from TRBV30 and TRBJ2-7; D may be TRBD2 (5 bases). Germline CDR1 and CDR2: GTSNPN and SVGIG (reference sequence). The CDR3 is 16 amino acids. V lost 0 bases to trimming and J lost 0 bases, with 15 bases between them. The CDR3 sequence is CAWSVIIASSSYEQYF. CDR3 nucleotide sequence: TGTGCCTGGAGTGTTATTATAGCGAGCAGCTCCTACGAGCAGTACTTC.

The rearrangement links TRBV2 to TRBJ2-4; possible D gene TRBD1, 6 bases. Trimming shortened V by 4 bases and J by 4 bases, and 8 bases separated the two germline ends. Germline CDR1 reads SNHLY; CDR2 reads FYNNEI. The CDR3 runs 13 residues. Here the CDR3 DNA reads TGTGCCAGCAGTGTAGACAGGAAAAACATTCAGTACTTC. This sequence encodes CASSVDRKNIQYF.

This clone has a handful of counts. The rearrangement joins TRBV30 to TRBJ2-2; possible D gene TRBD1, 5 bases. Germline-derived CDR1 and CDR2 are GTSNPN and SVGIG (reference sequence). Trimming pared 2 bases from V and 4 bases from J, leaving 8 bases between. The CDR3 is 13 residues long. In DNA form, the CDR3 reads TGTGCCTGGAGTCAGGGCAGCACCGGGGAGCTGTTTTTT. Its translation: CAWSQGSTGELFF.

This chain joins TRBV25-1 and TRBJ2-1; 12 bases are a match to TRBD2. J gave up 8 bases and V 4 bases, and 9 bases lay outside the gene matches. Germline loops: CDR1 MGHDK, CDR2 SYGVNS. The CDR3 consists of 16 residues. The CDR3 reads CASSARTSGKLDEQFF. The DNA for the CDR3 is TGTGCCAGCAGTGCCCGGACTAGCGGGAAACTAGATGAGCAGTTCTTC. The whole variable domain, remainder taken from reference TRBV25-1 and TRBJ2-1, is EADIYQTPRYLVIGTGKKITLECSQTMGHDKMYWYQQDPGMELHLIHYSYGVNSTEKGDLSSESTVSRIRTEHFPLTLESARPSHTSQYLCASSARTSGKLDEQFFGPGTRLTVL.

The chain has TRBV19 and TRBJ1-5; D is undetermined. The germline CDR1 and CDR2 sequences are LNHDA and SQIVND (reference sequence). This CDR3 has 16 amino acids. With 1 base removed from V and 0 bases from J, the gap between germline ends came to 10 bases. CDR3 residues: CASSIGKVHSNQPQHF. In DNA, the CDR3 is TGTGCCAGTAGTATAGGGAAGGTTCATAGCAATCAGCCCCAGCATTTT.

Worth noting for this clone: A junction boundary mismatches the germline segment, possibly from a read error. This chain uses TRBV23-1 with TRBJ2-7, with D tentatively TRBD1 (5 bases). TRBV23-1 carries the ORF label, with uncertain function. The CDR3 length is 9 residues. The CDR3 is CASILGRDF. The CDR3 nucleotides read TGCGCCAGCATCTTGGGCAGGGACTTC.

The gene calls are TRBV19 and TRBJ1-1; no definite D call. This CDR3 has 12 amino acids. The germline gives CDR1 LNHDA, CDR2 SQIVND (reference sequence). Trimming cost V 3 bases and J 3 bases, with 5 bases left between them. The CDR3 protein is CASSMADTEAFF. CDR3 DNA sequence: TGTGCCAGTAGTATGGCAGACACTGAAGCTTTCTTT. The full variable domain, completed using reference TRBV19 and TRBJ1-1, is DGGITQSPKYLFRKEGQNVTLSCEQNLNHDAMYWYRQDPGQGLRLIYYSQIVNDFQKGDIAEGYSVSREKKESFPLTVTSAQKNPTAFYLCASSMADTEAFFGQGTRLTVV.

CDR3 in DNA: TGTGCCATCAGTGACAGGGGGTTCACCGGGGAGCTGTTTTTT. Its translation is CAISDRGFTGELFF. V usage is TRBV10-3 and J usage is TRBJ2-2, with 7 bases lining up with TRBD1. Germline V gene sequence: CDR1 ENHRY, CDR2 SYGVKD. Germline trimming cut 3 bases from V and 4 bases from J; bases unmatched to any gene: 2. The CDR3 spans 14 residues.

Note on this clone: In the same sample, other DNA sequences code for this CDR3. The chain is built from TRBV5-4 and TRBJ2-1, with 7 bases fitting TRBD2. The junction had 0 bases not matched to a gene; V was cut back by 0 bases and J by 6 bases. The length of the CDR3 is 13 residues. CDR1 and CDR2 from the germline V gene are SGHNT and YYREEE (reference sequence). The CDR3 nucleotides are TGTGCCAGCAGCTTGGCGGGGGGCAATGAGCAGTTCTTC. Translation: CASSLAGGNEQFF.

This sequence joins TRBV4-1 and TRBJ1-5, with 8 bases aligning to TRBD1. The germline V gene has CDR1 MGHRA and CDR2 YSYEKL. The CDR3 contains 15 residues. V was pared by 0 bases and J by 9 bases, with 7 bases of the junction left unmatched. The chain's CDR3 is CASSQDWSGTGPQHF. The DNA of the CDR3 is TGCGCCAGCAGCCAAGATTGGTCCGGGACAGGGCCCCAGCATTTT.

The chain combines TRBV10-3 with TRBJ1-1; no reliable D call. Trimming took 3 bases from V and 7 from J, leaving 9 bases between them. Germline lookup yields CDR1 ENHRY and CDR2 SYGVKD. The CDR3 contains 12 residues. The CDR3 loop reads CAISDMTHEAFF. In nucleotides, the CDR3 is TGTGCCATCAGTGATATGACACATGAAGCTTTCTTT.

The chain carries TRBV9 and TRBJ2-7, with 7 bases matching TRBD1. CDR1 and CDR2 from the germline V gene are SGDLS and YYNGEE. This CDR3 spans 16 amino acids. The V gene end was trimmed by 1 base and the J gene end by 5 bases; junction bases not matched to a gene: 12. The CDR3 region is CASSVSLRDSRHEQYF. The CDR3 region has the DNA TGTGCCAGCAGCGTATCGCTCCGGGACAGTAGGCACGAGCAGTACTTC.

V usage is TRBV2 and J usage is TRBJ1-5, with 7 bases matching TRBD1. This CDR3 region has 15 residues. V dropped 0 bases and J dropped 4; count of bases not matched to a gene: 3. Germline CDR1 reads SNHLY; CDR2 reads FYNNEI. The CDR3 loop reads CASSEARTGNQPQHF. CDR3 bases: TGTGCCAGCAGTGAAGCGAGGACAGGTAATCAGCCCCAGCATTTT.

DNA of the CDR3: TGCAGCGTCCACCGTACTAGCGCCGGGGAGCTGTTTTTT. It yields the protein CSVHRTSAGELFF. This sequence joins TRBV29-1 and TRBJ2-2; 7 bases align to TRBD2. This CDR3 region has 13 residues. Per the germline V gene, CDR1 is SQVTM and CDR2 is ANQGSEA. V lost 6 bases to trimming and J lost 6 bases; unmatched junction nucleotides: 7.

V and J are TRBV6-1 and TRBJ1-2, with TRBD1 identical over 7 bases. V shed 6 bases and J 6 bases; nucleotides not matched to a gene: 7. Germline V gene lookup returns CDR1 MNHNS and CDR2 SASEGT. This CDR3 is built from 13 residues. CDR3 protein: CASRETGLDGYTF. In DNA, the CDR3 is TGTGCCAGCAGGGAGACAGGGCTCGATGGCTACACCTTC.

The V call is TRBV7-7, the J call TRBJ2-5, with TRBD1 identical over 8 bases. Germline-derived CDR1 and CDR2 are SSHAT and FNYEAQ (reference sequence). After removal of 5 bases from V and 4 bases from J, the junction contained 12 bases not matched to a gene. The CDR3 spans 16 residues. CDR3 region: CASSPISPTGGETQYF. CDR3 nucleotide sequence: TGTGCCAGCAGCCCTATCAGTCCCACAGGGGGAGAGACCCAGTACTTC.

The chain employs TRBV7-2 and TRBJ1-1, with D unclear. Germline CDR1 and CDR2: SGHTA and FQGNSA. The CDR3 has 14 amino acids. V was cut by 2 bases and J by 7 bases, with 14 bases left in between. The CDR3 spells CASSLQISGREAFF. The CDR3 coding sequence is TGTGCCAGCAGCTTACAGATTTCGGGCCGTGAAGCTTTCTTT.

This clone has only a few counts. The V call is TRBV19, the J call TRBJ1-6, with 7 bases matching TRBD1. V lost 7 bases to trimming and J lost 7 bases; unmatched junction nucleotides: 10. CDR3 length equals 15 residues. CDR1 and CDR2 (germline): LNHDA, SQIVND (reference sequence). CDR3 sequence: CASTRGDSRNSPLHF. The CDR3 DNA reads as TGTGCCAGTACCAGAGGGGACAGTCGAAATTCACCCCTCCACTTT.

The CDR3 nucleotides read TGTGCCTGGGGGAGGGCAGGCCTGAGCTCCTATAATTCACCCCTCCACTTT. It translates to CAWGRAGLSSYNSPLHF. This chain links TRBV30 with TRBJ1-6; D is unclear. The CDR3 has 17 amino acids. The germline gives CDR1 GTSNPN, CDR2 SVGIG (reference sequence). Trimming removed 5 bases at V and 0 bases at J, with 17 bases between.

The chain carries TRBV6-6 and TRBJ1-5, with TRBD1 matching over 8 bases. This CDR3 comprises 15 residues. The J segment lost 1 base and the V segment lost 6 bases, leaving 5 bases of the junction unmatched. CDR1 MNHNY and CDR2 SVGAGI come from the germline V gene (reference sequence). The CDR3 sequence: CASSSYRGSNQPQHF. The CDR3 coding sequence is TGTGCCAGCAGCTCCTACAGGGGGAGCAATCAGCCCCAGCATTTT.

The chain joins TRBV7-3 to TRBJ2-1, with unresolved D. There are 15 residues in the CDR3. Germline V CDR1 and CDR2: SGHTA, FQGTGA. V lost 0 bases and J 0 bases, leaving 6 bases between the germline ends. CDR3 in DNA: TGTGCCAGCAGCTTAACAGGCCGCTCCTACAATGAGCAGTTCTTC. Translated: CASSLTGRSYNEQFF.

This clone was seen only once. The rearrangement joins TRBV29-1 to TRBJ1-2, with D possibly TRBD1 on 6 matching bases. V gave up 3 bases and J gave up 7 bases, with 15 bases separating them. Germline assignment: CDR1 SQVTM and CDR2 ANQGSEA. The CDR3 contains 13 residues. The CDR3 here is CSVERGVNGGYTF. In DNA, the CDR3 is TGCAGCGTTGAGAGGGGGGTCAACGGTGGCTACACCTTC.

The J gene is TRBJ2-3, the V gene TRBV4-1, with D perhaps matching TRBD1 (5 bases). The V gene's germline CDR1 is MGHRA and CDR2 YSYEKL. This CDR3 contains 13 residues. Trimming took off 0 bases at V and 5 bases at J, with 6 bases between the two ends. CDR3 loop: CASSQETGDTQYF. The CDR3 DNA sequence: TGCGCCAGCAGCCAAGAAACAGGAGATACGCAGTATTTT.